The 22 T cell receptor beta chains below come from one sample, sequenced in a study of CD8 T cells in ankylosing spondylitis. The antigens of these receptors remain unknown. TCRdb used MiXCR to reprocess the 5' RACE reads, holding one entry per CDR3 protein. The table records approximately 400,000 distinct CDR3 sequences, 15% to 20% of them present only once. Findings and caveats of the study: What seemed typical of ankylosing spondylitis blood was a TCR beta motif built from several highly homologous variants.

The sequencing sample was made of blood, either unsorted or a sorted T cell fraction (not recorded which). These receptors were collected from a male donor with ankylosing spondylitis.

The chain joins TRBV20-1 to TRBJ1-1; D is unresolved. The CDR3 spans 12 residues. V was shortened by 1 base and J by 4 bases, with 7 bases between the two germline ends. From germline, CDR1 is DFQATT and CDR2 SNEGSKA (reference sequence). As DNA, the CDR3 is TGCAGTGCTAGAGCCGGCTTCACTGAAGCTTTCTTT. Amino acids: CSARAGFTEAFF.

The gene calls are TRBV20-1 and TRBJ1-1, with TRBD1 matching 9 bases. The ends lost 3 bases at V and 0 bases at J; junction bases unmatched: 8. Looked up from germline, CDR1 is DFQATT and CDR2 is SNEGSKA (reference sequence). The CDR3 has 16 residues. The CDR3 nucleotides are TGCAGTGCTAGCGGACAGGGGAAAATCATGAACACTGAAGCTTTCTTT. Residues: CSASGQGKIMNTEAFF.

In its sample, this clonotype was seen a few times. The V gene is TRBV9, the J gene TRBJ1-6; no firm D call. Germline CDR1 reads SGDLS; CDR2 reads YYNGEE. The V gene lost 0 bases and the J gene lost 8 bases, with 12 bases spanning the gap. This CDR3 comprises 15 residues. The CDR3 reads CASSVDGDMDSPLHF. In DNA form, the CDR3 reads TGTGCCAGCAGCGTAGATGGAGATATGGATTCACCCCTCCACTTT.

This clonotype was picked up many times. The V gene is TRBV11-2, the J gene TRBJ2-5; D is unresolved. V dropped 3 bases and J dropped 4 bases, with 6 bases sitting between them. CDR3 size: 12 residues. Germline CDR1 is SGHAT and CDR2 is FQNNGV. CDR3 coding DNA: TGTGCCAGCAGCTTTGTCCGAGAGACCCAGTACTTC. It specifies CASSFVRETQYF.

This clonotype was counted a single time. The chain combines TRBV27 with TRBJ2-5; TRBD2 aligns across 9 bases. The CDR3 is 15 amino acids. With 5 bases clipped from V and 2 bases from J, the junction kept 6 bases outside the gene matches. Germline V lookup: CDR1 MNHEY, CDR2 SMNVEV (reference sequence). The CDR3 spells CASSTAGGLQETQYF. CDR3 in DNA: TGTGCCAGCAGTACAGCGGGAGGACTGCAAGAGACCCAGTACTTC.

The sample holds many counts of this clonotype. The chain combines TRBV12-3 or TRBV12-4 with TRBJ2-1, with 8 bases that match TRBD2. The CDR3 has 15 amino acids. The V and J ends lost 4 bases and 7 bases, in that order; junction bases with no gene match: 9. The CDR3 nucleotides are TGTGCCAGCAGTTCGACGGGAGGGCCGGATAATGAGCAGTTCTTC. Amino acids: CASSSTGGPDNEQFF.

This clonotype was picked up many times. The CDR3 DNA reads TGTGCCAGCAGCGTAGCCTCACACGAGGCACTACCACGGTTGCAGGGGGCGGATGGCTACACCTTC. This codes for CASSVASHEALPRLQGADGYTF. The chain uses TRBV9 and TRBJ1-2, with TRBD1 matching 8 bases. The V and J ends lost 0 bases and 6 bases, in that order; junction bases with no gene match: 28. Germline-derived CDR1 and CDR2 are SGDLS and YYNGEE. The CDR3 sequence is 22 residues long.

This clonotype was counted only a few times. J is TRBJ2-2 and V is TRBV21-1; the table's D call of TRBD1 was not tested on the DNA. TRBV21-1 corresponds to a pseudogene. The CDR3 runs 19 residues. CDR3 loop: CASSNEKGNRGMNTGELFF. CDR3 coding DNA: TGTGCCAGCAGCAATGAAAAAGGCAACAGGGGTATGAACACCGGGGAGCTGTTTTTT.

This clonotype was observed a few times. The chain links TRBV29-1 to TRBJ2-5, with D maybe TRBD1 (5 bases). Germline-derived CDR1 and CDR2 are SQVTM and ANQGSEA. V was clipped by 3 bases and J by 4 bases, with 9 bases between them. There are 12 residues in the CDR3. In nucleotides, the CDR3 is TGCAGCGTTGATAGGCAGGGAGAGACCCAGTACTTC. Its protein is CSVDRQGETQYF.

The chain joins TRBV3-1 to TRBJ2-7, with 7 bases identical to TRBD1. This CDR3 has 14 amino acids. Germline CDR1 reads LGHDT; CDR2 reads YNNKEL (reference sequence). J was trimmed by 4 bases and V by 1 base; bases with no gene match: 4. Here the CDR3 reads CASSQGDRDYEQYF. CDR3 nucleotides: TGTGCCAGCAGCCAAGGGGACAGAGATTACGAGCAGTACTTC.

This clonotype has more than one count but fewer than ten. The chain is built from TRBV5-5 and TRBJ2-7; the D gene could be TRBD1 or TRBD2 (5 bases each). Trimming removed 3 bases at V and 0 bases at J, with 13 bases between. Per germline, CDR1 SGHKS and CDR2 YYEKEE (reference sequence). This CDR3 spans 15 amino acids. The CDR3 DNA follows: TGTGCCAGCAGCTCCAGGGACGGGAACTCCTACGAGCAGTACTTC. Translating it yields CASSSRDGNSYEQYF.

This clonotype was detected only a few times. The rearrangement uses TRBV12-3 or TRBV12-4 and TRBJ1-2; tentatively, D is TRBD1 (6 bases). The CDR3 is 12 residues long. Trimming removed 7 bases at V and 7 bases at J, with 13 bases between. This CDR3 is CASMRTGSGYTF. As DNA, the CDR3 is TGTGCCAGCATGCGAACAGGGAGTGGCTACACCTTC.

This clonotype has a handful of counts. The gene calls are TRBV6-1 and TRBJ2-7; D is possibly TRBD1 (6 bases). The CDR3 is made up of 13 amino acids. Trimming removed 9 bases at V and 1 base at J, with 13 bases between. Germline CDR1 and CDR2: MNHNS and SASEGT. CDR3 coding DNA: TGTGCCAGTTGGGAGAGGGGGTCCTACGAGCAGTACTTC. Its protein is CASWERGSYEQYF.

This CDR3 is CASSFYHAGQGEVGYTF. The CDR3 DNA sequence: TGTGCCAGCAGTTTCTACCATGCCGGACAGGGGGAGGTTGGCTACACCTTC. The V and J genes are TRBV28 and TRBJ1-2, with 10 positions matching TRBD1. The CDR3 spans 17 residues. Losses at the gene ends were 3 bases for V and 7 bases for J; bases not matched to a gene: 14. Germline V gives CDR1 MDHEN, CDR2 SYDVKM.

This clonotype has more than one count but fewer than ten. V is TRBV5-1 and J is TRBJ1-4; D not certain. Trimming removed 0 bases from V and 0 bases from J, with 9 bases in between. Germline CDR1 SGHRS, CDR2 YFSETQ. The CDR3 spans 16 residues. The DNA of the CDR3 is TGCGCCAGCAGCTTGGCCGGCGCAGCAACTAATGAAAAACTGTTTTTT. Translating it yields CASSLAGAATNEKLFF. Supplemented by reference TRBV5-1 and TRBJ1-4, the full variable domain reads KAGVTQTPRYLIKTRGQQVTLSCSPISGHRSVSWYQQTPGQGLQFLFEYFSETQRNKGNFPGRFSGRQFSNSRSEMNVSTLELGDSALYLCASSLAGAATNEKLFFGSGTQLSVL.

This clonotype was seen a few times. The CDR3 DNA reads as TGTGCCAGCAGCCAGGCGGGACTAGCCGGCGAGCAGTACTTC. Protein: CASSQAGLAGEQYF. This sequence joins TRBV3-1 and TRBJ2-7, with 9 bases matching TRBD2. The CDR3 is 14 amino acids. CDR1 is LGHDT and CDR2 is YNNKEL in the germline V gene (reference sequence). V lost 3 bases to trimming and J lost 6 bases; unmatched junction nucleotides: 6.

This clonotype was observed at least ten times. The rearrangement uses TRBV20-1 and TRBJ2-7, with unresolved D. This CDR3 is built from 11 residues. Germline V gives CDR1 DFQATT, CDR2 SNEGSKA (reference sequence). V was shortened by 3 bases and J by 2 bases, with 5 bases between the two germline ends. The CDR3 DNA is TGCAGTGCTAGTCCGACCTACGAGCAGTACTTC. Its protein product is CSASPTYEQYF.

The CDR3 loop reads CASSLFRGYEQFF. The CDR3, as DNA: TGTGCCAGCAGCTTATTCCGGGGCTATGAGCAGTTCTTC. The chain links TRBV7-2 to TRBJ2-1; D may correspond to TRBD1 or TRBD2 (5 bases each). This CDR3 has 13 amino acids. CDR1 and CDR2 (germline): SGHTA, FQGNSA. The ends were cut back, 2 bases at V and 8 bases at J, with 10 bases in the middle.

Concerning this clonotype: One junction end does not reproduce the germline sequence, and a read error may be involved. The chain is built from TRBV12-3 or TRBV12-4 and TRBJ2-1; D might be TRBD2 (7 bases). The CDR3 spans 19 residues. CDR3 residues: CACSPTEGGAGAWYNEQFF. For the CDR3, the DNA is TGTGCCTGCAGTCCAACTGAGGGGGGGGCGGGCGCGTGGTACAATGAGCAGTTCTTC.

This sequence joins TRBV5-6 and TRBJ2-1; the D is unclear. Germline CDR1 SGHDT, CDR2 YYEEEE. Trimming stripped 6 bases from V and 3 bases from J, with 13 bases between. The CDR3 runs 14 residues. The DNA for the CDR3 is TGTGCCAGCATCCCGGGCCTTATCTACAATGAGCAGTTCTTC. This sequence encodes CASIPGLIYNEQFF.

Ten or more counts support this clonotype. The chain employs TRBV29-1 and TRBJ2-2, with a tentative D call TRBD2 (5 bases). V shed 7 bases and J shed 7 bases, with 19 bases lying between them. From germline, CDR1 is SQVTM and CDR2 ANQGSEA. The CDR3 spans 14 residues. CDR3 region: CSAVAAAAGGELFF. CDR3 nucleotides: TGCAGCGCTGTGGCGGCTGCGGCGGGCGGGGAGCTGTTTTTT.

This clonotype was detected a few times. The chain employs TRBV18 and TRBJ2-3; D is uncertain. In germline, CDR1 is KGHSH, CDR2 LQKENI. V was pared by 6 bases and J by 6 bases, with 10 bases between. This CDR3 spans 12 amino acids. CDR3 sequence reads: CASSPSRDTQYF. Here the CDR3 DNA reads TGTGCCAGCTCCCCCTCCCGGGATACGCAGTATTTT. Full variable domain (missing parts from reference TRBV18 and TRBJ2-3): NAGVMQNPRHLVRRRGQEARLRCSPMKGHSHVYWYRQLPEEGLKFMVYLQKENIIDESGMPKERFSAEFPKEGPSILRIQQVVRGDSAAYFCASSPSRDTQYFGPGTRLTVL.